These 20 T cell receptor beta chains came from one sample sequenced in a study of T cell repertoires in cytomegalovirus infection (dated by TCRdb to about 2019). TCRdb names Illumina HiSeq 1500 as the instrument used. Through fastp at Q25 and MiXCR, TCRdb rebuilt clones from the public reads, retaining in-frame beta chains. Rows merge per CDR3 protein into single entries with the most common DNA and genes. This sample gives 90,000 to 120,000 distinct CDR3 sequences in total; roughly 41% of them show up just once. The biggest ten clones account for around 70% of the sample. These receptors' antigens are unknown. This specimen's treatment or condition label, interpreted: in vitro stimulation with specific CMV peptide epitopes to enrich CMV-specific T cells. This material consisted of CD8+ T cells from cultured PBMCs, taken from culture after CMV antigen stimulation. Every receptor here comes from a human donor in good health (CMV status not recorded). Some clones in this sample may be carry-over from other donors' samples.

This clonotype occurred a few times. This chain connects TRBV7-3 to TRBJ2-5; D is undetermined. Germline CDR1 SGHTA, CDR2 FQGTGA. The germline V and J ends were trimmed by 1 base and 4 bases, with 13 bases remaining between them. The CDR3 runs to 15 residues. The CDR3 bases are TGTGCCAGCAGCTTAAACTCCGGTTGGGGAGAGACCCAGTACTTC. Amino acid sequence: CASSLNSGWGETQYF.

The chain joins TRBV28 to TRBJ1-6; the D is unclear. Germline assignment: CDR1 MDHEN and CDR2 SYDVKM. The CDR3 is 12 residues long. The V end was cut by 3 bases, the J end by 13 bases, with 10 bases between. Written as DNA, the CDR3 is TGTGCCAGCAGTTTCCAACCGGGTCCCCTCCACTTT. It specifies CASSFQPGPLHF.

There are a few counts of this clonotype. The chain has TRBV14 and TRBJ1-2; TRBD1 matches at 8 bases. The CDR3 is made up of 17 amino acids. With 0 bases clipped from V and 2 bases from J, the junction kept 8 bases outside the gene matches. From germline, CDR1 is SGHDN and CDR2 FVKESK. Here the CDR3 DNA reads TGTGCCAGCAGCCAAGATCTTTGGCAGGGGGCAAACTATGGCTACACCTTC. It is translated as CASSQDLWQGANYGYTF.

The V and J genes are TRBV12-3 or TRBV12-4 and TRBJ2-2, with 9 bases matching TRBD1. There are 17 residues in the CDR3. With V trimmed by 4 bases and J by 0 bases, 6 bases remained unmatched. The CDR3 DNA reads TGTGCCAGCAGTTACCCCACAGGGGGCCCGAACACCGGGGAGCTGTTTTTT. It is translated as CASSYPTGGPNTGELFF.

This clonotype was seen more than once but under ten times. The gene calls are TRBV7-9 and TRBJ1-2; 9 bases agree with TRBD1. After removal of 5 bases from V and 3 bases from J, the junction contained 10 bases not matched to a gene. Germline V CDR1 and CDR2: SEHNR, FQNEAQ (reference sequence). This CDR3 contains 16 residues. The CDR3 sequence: CASSAVRDRADYGYTF. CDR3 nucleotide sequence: TGTGCCAGCAGCGCGGTCCGGGACAGGGCCGACTATGGCTACACCTTC.

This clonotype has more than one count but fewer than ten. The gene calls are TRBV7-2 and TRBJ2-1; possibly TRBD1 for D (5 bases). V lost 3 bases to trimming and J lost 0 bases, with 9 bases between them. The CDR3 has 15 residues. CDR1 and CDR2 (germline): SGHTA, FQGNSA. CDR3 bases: TGTGCCAGCAGCTTGACAGAATACTCCTACAATGAGCAGTTCTTC. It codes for CASSLTEYSYNEQFF.

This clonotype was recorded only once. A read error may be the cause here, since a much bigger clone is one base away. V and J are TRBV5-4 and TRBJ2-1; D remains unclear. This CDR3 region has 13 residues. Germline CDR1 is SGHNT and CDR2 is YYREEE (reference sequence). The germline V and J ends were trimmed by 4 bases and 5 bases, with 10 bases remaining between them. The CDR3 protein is CASSVGPNNEQFF. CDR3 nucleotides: TGTGCCAGCAGCGTCGGACCAAACAATGAGCAGTTCTTC.

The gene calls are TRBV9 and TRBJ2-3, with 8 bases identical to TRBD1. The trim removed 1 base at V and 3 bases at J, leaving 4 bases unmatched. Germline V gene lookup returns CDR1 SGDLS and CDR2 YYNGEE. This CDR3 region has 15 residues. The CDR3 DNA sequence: TGTGCCAGCAGCGTACAGGGGGCGCTAACAGATACGCAGTATTTT. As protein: CASSVQGALTDTQYF. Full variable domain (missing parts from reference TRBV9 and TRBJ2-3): DSGVTQTPKHLITATGQRVTLRCSPRSGDLSVYWYQQSLDQGLQFLIQYYNGEERAKGNILERFSAQQFPDLHSELNLSSLELGDSALYFCASSVQGALTDTQYFGPGTRLTVL.

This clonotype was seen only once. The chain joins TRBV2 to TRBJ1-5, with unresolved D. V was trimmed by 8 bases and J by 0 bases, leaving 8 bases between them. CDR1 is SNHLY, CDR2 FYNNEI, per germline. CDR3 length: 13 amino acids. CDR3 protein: CASLGNSNQPQHF. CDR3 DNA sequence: TGTGCCAGCTTAGGAAATAGCAATCAGCCCCAGCATTTT.

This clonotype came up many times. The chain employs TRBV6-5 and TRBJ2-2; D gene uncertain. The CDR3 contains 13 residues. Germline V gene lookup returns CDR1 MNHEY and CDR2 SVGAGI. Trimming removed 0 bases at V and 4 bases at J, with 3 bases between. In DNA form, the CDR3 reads TGTGCCAGCAGTTACTCCTCCACCGGGGAGCTGTTTTTT. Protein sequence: CASSYSSTGELFF.

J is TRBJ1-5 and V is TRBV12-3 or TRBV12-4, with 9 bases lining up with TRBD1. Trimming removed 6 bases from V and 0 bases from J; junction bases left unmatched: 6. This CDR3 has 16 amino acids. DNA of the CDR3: TGTGCCAGCAGGGAGACAGGGGGAATTAGCAATCAGCCCCAGCATTTT. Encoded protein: CASRETGGISNQPQHF.

CDR3 coding DNA: TGTGCCAGCAGACCCCTAGGCGATGAGCAGTTCTTC. Translating it yields CASRPLGDEQFF. The chain joins TRBV27 to TRBJ2-1, with unresolved D. The CDR3 totals 12 residues. V gave up 6 bases and J gave up 8 bases, with 11 bases separating them. Germline assignment: CDR1 MNHEY and CDR2 SMNVEV (reference sequence).

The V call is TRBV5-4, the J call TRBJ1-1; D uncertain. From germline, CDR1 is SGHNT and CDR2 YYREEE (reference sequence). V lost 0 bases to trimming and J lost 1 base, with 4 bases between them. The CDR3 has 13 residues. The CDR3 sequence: CASSLEANTEAFF. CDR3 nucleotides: TGTGCCAGCAGCTTGGAAGCGAACACTGAAGCTTTCTTT.

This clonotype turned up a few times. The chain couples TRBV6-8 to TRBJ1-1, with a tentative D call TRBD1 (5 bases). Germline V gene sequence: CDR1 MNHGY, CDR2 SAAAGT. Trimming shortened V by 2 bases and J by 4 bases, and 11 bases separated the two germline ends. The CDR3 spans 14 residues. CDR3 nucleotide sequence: TGTGCCAGCAGTTACGTTTGGGGGGTCACTGAAGCTTTCTTT. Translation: CASSYVWGVTEAFF.

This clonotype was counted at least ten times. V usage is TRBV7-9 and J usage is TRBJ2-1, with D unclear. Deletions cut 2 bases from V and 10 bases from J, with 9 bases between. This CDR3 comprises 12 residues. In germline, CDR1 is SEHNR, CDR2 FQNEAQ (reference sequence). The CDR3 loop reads CASSLRVLEQFF. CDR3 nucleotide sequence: TGTGCCAGCAGCTTAAGAGTCTTGGAGCAGTTCTTC.

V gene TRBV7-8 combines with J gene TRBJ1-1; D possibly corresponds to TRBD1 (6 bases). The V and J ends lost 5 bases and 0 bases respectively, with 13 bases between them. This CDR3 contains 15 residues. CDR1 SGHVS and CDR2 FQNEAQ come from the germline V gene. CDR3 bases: TGTGCCAGCAGCAAGGACAGTACTATGAACACTGAAGCTTTCTTT. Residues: CASSKDSTMNTEAFF.

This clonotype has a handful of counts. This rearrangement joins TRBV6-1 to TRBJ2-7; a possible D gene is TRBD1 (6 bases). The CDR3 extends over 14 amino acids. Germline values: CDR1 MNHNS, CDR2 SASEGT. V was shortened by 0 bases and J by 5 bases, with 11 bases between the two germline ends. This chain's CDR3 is CASSEALQGDEQYF. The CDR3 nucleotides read TGTGCCAGCAGTGAAGCATTACAGGGCGACGAGCAGTACTTC.

CDR3 DNA: TGTGCCAGCAGTATCCACCGACAGAGCTCCTACAATGAGCAGTTCTTC. It encodes CASSIHRQSSYNEQFF. The V gene is TRBV28, the J gene TRBJ2-1, with a weak D call TRBD1 (5 bases). Germline CDR1 reads MDHEN; CDR2 reads SYDVKM. The V end was cut by 5 bases, the J end by 0 bases, with 14 bases between. This CDR3 is 16 amino acids long.

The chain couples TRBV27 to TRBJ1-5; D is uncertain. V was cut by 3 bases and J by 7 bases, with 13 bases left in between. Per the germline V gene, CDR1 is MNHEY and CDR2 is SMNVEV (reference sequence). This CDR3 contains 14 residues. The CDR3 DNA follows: TGTGCCAGCAGTTTCGGAGGGCCAGAACAGCCCCAGCATTTT. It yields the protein CASSFGGPEQPQHF.

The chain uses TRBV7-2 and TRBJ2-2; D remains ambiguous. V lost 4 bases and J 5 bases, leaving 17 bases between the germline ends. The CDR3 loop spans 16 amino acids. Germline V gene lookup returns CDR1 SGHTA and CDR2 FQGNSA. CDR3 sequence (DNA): TGTGCCAGCAGCTCGCCTTGGGGTGATCGGACCGGGGAGCTGTTTTTT. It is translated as CASSSPWGDRTGELFF.